Sequencing of this T cell receptor beta chain was carried out in a study of monozygotic twins with inflammatory bowel disease. The CDR3 totals 12 residues. The germline gives CDR1 DFQATT, CDR2 SNEGSKA (reference sequence). During cDNA synthesis, UMIs that each contained a 6-nucleotide sample barcode were added by means of template switching. TCRdb reworked the 5' RACE reads into one entry per CDR3 protein, no DNA. This sample's clone table lists around 380,000 distinct CDR3 sequences. The rearrangement links TRBV20-1 to TRBJ1-1. This clonotype was obtained from a human donor with ulcerative colitis or Crohn's disease, or a healthy co-twin of an affected twin (not recorded which). The sequenced sample consisted of blood. CDR3 sequence reads: CSALGPNTEAFF.